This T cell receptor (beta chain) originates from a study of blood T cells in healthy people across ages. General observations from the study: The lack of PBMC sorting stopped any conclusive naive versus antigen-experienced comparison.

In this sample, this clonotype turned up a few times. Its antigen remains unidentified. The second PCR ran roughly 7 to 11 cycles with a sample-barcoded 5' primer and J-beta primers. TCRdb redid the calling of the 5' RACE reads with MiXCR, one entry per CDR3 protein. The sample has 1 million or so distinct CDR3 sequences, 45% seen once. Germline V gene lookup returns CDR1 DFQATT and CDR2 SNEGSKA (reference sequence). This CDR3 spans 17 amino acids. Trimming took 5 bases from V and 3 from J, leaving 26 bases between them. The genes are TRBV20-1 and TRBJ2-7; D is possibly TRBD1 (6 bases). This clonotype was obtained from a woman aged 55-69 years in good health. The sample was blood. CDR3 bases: TGCAGTGCTCTCTTCACAGGGACCAAGATGAGAAACTACGAGCAGTACTTC. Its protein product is CSALFTGTKMRNYEQYF.